Presented here are 3 T cell receptor beta chains from one specimen sequenced in a study of TIL therapy for anti-PD-1-resistant metastatic lung cancer (dated by TCRdb to the early 2020s). Using bias-controlled multiplex PCR with the immunoSEQ v3 hsTCRB kit, the TCR beta CDR3 regions were amplified from genomic DNA. Drawn from immuneACCESS, this table holds only the in-frame rearrangements with V and J called that TCRdb kept. Clones are partly lost; checked studies trace under half to an unresolved V gene and leave the rest unexplained. Counted in this sample were 50,000 to 60,000 clones; less than 85% of them appeared once. 5.5% to 6% of the sample lies in the top ten. According to the study, the label for this sample's time point signals: pre-treatment sample, taken before nivolumab and TIL therapy. Baseline tumor samples were excised metastases, mostly pleural nodules or supraclavicular lymph nodes, from the same resection used to grow TIL.

The sample here was tumor tissue, taken at baseline. The receptor source for this set is a person aged 25 to 85 with non-small cell lung cancer.

In nucleotides, the CDR3 is TGTGCCAGCACCTCAGACAGCTATGGCTACACCTTC. Protein: CASTSDSYGYTF. The chain has TRBV2 and TRBJ1-2; TRBD1 is a possible D gene (5 bases). Germline CDR1 and CDR2: SNHLY and FYNNEI. V dropped 7 bases and J dropped 4 bases, with 10 bases sitting between them. CDR3 length equals 12 residues.

The chain uses TRBV6-5 and TRBJ2-3; possible D gene TRBD2, 6 bases. The germline V gene has CDR1 MNHEY and CDR2 SVGAGI. The CDR3 is 16 amino acids. The V and J ends lost 4 bases and 6 bases respectively, with 20 bases between them. Here the CDR3 DNA reads TGTGCCAGCAGTTCTTCTGCGGGTCCGGAGGGGGATACGCAGTATTTT. This sequence encodes CASSSSAGPEGDTQYF.

This clone was seen a few times. This chain uses TRBV30 with TRBJ2-1; TRBD2 agrees at 8 bases. The CDR3 totals 13 residues. The germline V gene encodes CDR1 GTSNPN and CDR2 SVGIG (reference sequence). Trimming at V came to 3 bases and at J to 8 bases, leaving 6 bases not matched to a gene. CDR3: CAWSLGTSDEQFF. In DNA form, the CDR3 reads TGTGCCTGGAGCCTGGGGACTAGTGATGAGCAGTTCTTC. The full variable domain, rest sourced from reference TRBV30 and TRBJ2-1, is SQTIHQWPATLVQPVGSPLSLECTVEGTSNPNLYWYRQAAGRGLQLLFYSVGIGQISSEVPQNLSASRPQDRQFILSSKKLLLSDSGFYLCAWSLGTSDEQFFGPGTRLTVL.